The entry that follows covers one TCR beta chain sequence. It lacks a known antigen. The input lacks base qualities; no much larger clone sits a single base away. Enrolling through a virtual design, the prospective study's participants ranged in age from roughly 18 to 90 years and lived across roughly 24 United States geographic areas. In the prospective study, participants were assigned to cohorts based on the clinical history participants reported in a screening survey and a study questionnaire. Each participant in the prospective study had whole blood, serum and a nasopharyngeal or oropharyngeal swab collected by mobile phlebotomists. Additional blood draws and questionnaires over an approximately two-month period could optionally be provided by prospective study participants. Before DNA extraction, prospective study blood samples were shipped either frozen or at room temperature. These data are taken from a study of blood T cell repertoires in COVID-19 (dated by TCRdb to 2018 to 2020). Background on the whole study: Collaborator samples came from the United States, Italy and Spain and covered acute and convalescent phases of COVID-19. The prospective study material was composed of cDNA or gDNA derived from T cells, B-cell-depleted T cells, or PBMCs. The dataset comprised deeply sampled blood TCRbeta repertoires from subjects exposed to, actively infected with, or recovered from COVID-19. The repertoires were released in a freely available public database intended as a resource for research on the immune response to SARS-CoV-2. The samples were drawn from the first 160 participants of the ongoing ImmuneRACE study and from over 950 subjects provided by 6 global collaborators. The sample metadata nearly always contained a de-identified subject ID, COVID-19 status, age in years and sex. Where HLA class I and class II types were available, the types were taken from metadata supplied by the sample provider, not from assay-based typing.

The CDR3 covers 16 residues, taking in both the cysteine and the phenylalanine. The kept DNA is CDR3 alone, 48 bases in frame from the first base. V is pruned by 5 bases and J by 4 bases, leaving 14 bases of the junction without a gene match. CDR1 and CDR2 are drawn from the germline V gene: SGHAT, FQNNGV. Study-level results and caveats: Clinical and demographic metadata were provided uncurated, with the amount varying by source and participant.

The immunoSEQ Assay, a bias-controlled multiplex PCR, was used to amplify TCRbeta CDR3 regions from genomic DNA. For the original study's pipeline: The number of nucleated cells in each sample was estimated by amplification of reference gene primers within the assay. Sequence reads were collapsed and filtered to measure the absolute abundance of every unique TCRbeta CDR3 rearrangement. Productive Simpson clonality was computed per sample as the square root of Simpson's diversity index over productive rearrangements. TCRdb mirrors the immuneACCESS table, restricted to in-frame sequences. Some clones are absent from its copies; in checked studies, under half trace to an unresolved V gene, and the reason for the others is unknown. The D gene and trimming were derived from the DNA, and the V and J assignments and clone size from that table. Present in this sample are about 200,000 clones, about 84% of which were seen just once. Clones ranked in the top ten supply around 5.7% of the sample.

The receptor's source is a man in his forties with acute COVID-19. Rearrangement joined TRBV11-2 to TRBJ2-7, with TRBD2 identical over 7 junction bases. The source material was PBMCs or T cells enriched from blood (not recorded which). For the CDR3, the sequence is CASSPGILSGDYEQYF. Read as DNA, the sequence is TGTGCCAGCAGCCCCGGGATACTCAGCGGGGATTACGAGCAGTACTTC. The CDR3, completed at both ends by the reference TRBV11-2 and TRBJ2-7 genes, gives the full variable domain EAGVAQSPRYKIIEKRQSVAFWCNPISGHATLYWYQQILGQGPKLLIQFQNNGVVDDSQLPKDRFSAERLKGVDSTLKIQPAKLEDSAVYLCASSPGILSGDYEQYFGPGTRLTVT.